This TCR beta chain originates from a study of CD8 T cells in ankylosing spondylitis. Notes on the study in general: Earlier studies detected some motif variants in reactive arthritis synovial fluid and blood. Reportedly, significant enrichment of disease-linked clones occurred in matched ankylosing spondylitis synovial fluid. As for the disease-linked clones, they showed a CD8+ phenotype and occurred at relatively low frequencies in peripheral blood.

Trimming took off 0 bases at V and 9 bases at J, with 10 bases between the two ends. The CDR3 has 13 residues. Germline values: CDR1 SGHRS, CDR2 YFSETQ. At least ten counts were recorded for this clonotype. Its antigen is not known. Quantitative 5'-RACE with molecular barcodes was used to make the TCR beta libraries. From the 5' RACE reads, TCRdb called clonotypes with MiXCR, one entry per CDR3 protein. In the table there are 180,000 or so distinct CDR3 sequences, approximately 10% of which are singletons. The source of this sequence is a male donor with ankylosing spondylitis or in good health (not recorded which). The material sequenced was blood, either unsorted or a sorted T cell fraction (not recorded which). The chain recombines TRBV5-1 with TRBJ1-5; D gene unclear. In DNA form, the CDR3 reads TGCGCCAGCAGCTTGGATAGTTCTAGGCCCCAGCATTTT. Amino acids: CASSLDSSRPQHF.